These 27 T cell receptor beta chains came from one sample sequenced in a study of tumor and adjacent non-tumor tissue in lung cancer. A modified ARM-PCR protocol with three rounds of nested PCR amplified TCRbeta. TCRdb ran MiXCR on the multiplex PCR reads and lists one entry per CDR3 protein. This sample yields some 74,000 distinct CDR3 sequences, of which over 55% are seen a single time; around 9.6% belongs to the top ten. This sample's RNA came from whole unsorted tissue. Source material: lung tumor tissue. The receptors here all came from a woman in her thirties or forties with non-small cell lung cancer.

This clonotype was picked up one time. The final CDR3 position lacks the conserved phenylalanine or tryptophan, pointing to a likely read error. It is unclear where the CDR3 begins or ends on the DNA, so no DNA is shown, and the CDR3 is as TCRdb lists it. This chain connects TRBV5-6 to TRBJ2-1; TRBD1 reflects the table's D call only, with no check against the DNA. The CDR3 is made up of 12 amino acids, end residues included. Germline CDR1 SGHDT, CDR2 YYEEEE. The CDR3 here is CASSPTGADKFI.

On this clonotype: Lacking the conserved final phenylalanine or tryptophan, this CDR3 likely reflects a read error. The chain is built from TRBV6-5 and TRBJ2-3; 12 bases are shared with TRBD2. Per the germline V gene, CDR1 is MNHEY and CDR2 is SVGAGI. J was trimmed by 4 bases and V by 6 bases; bases with no gene match: 5. CDR3 length equals 15 residues. CDR3 amino acids: CASSRLAGVSDTQYY. CDR3 coding DNA: TGTGCCAGCAGCCGACTAGCGGGGGTGTCAGATACGCAGTATTAT.

This clonotype was seen only a few times. This sequence may be a read error, since a much larger clone differs from it by one base. The chain uses TRBV20-1 and TRBJ1-5, with a weak D call TRBD1 (5 bases). Germline V gene sequence: CDR1 DFQATT, CDR2 SNEGSKA (reference sequence). This CDR3 has 12 residues. Deletions cut 8 bases from V and 6 bases from J, with 14 bases between. The CDR3 sequence: CSSPLGGQPQHF. Written as DNA, the CDR3 is TGCAGTTCCCCTCTTGGGGGTCAGCCCCAGCATTTT.

As concerns this clonotype: A junction boundary mismatches the germline segment, possibly from a read error. The chain links TRBV12-3 or TRBV12-4 to TRBJ2-1; 7 positions match TRBD2. This CDR3 region has 15 residues. CDR3 in amino acids: CVNSSSGTSYNEQFF. In DNA, the CDR3 is TGTGTCAACAGTTCCAGCGGGACCTCCTACAATGAGCAATTCTTC.

Of note for this clonotype: This clone may be a read error of a much larger clone one base away. The chain is built from TRBV28 and TRBJ2-1; D not certain. Germline values: CDR1 MDHEN, CDR2 SYDVKM. The CDR3 consists of 14 residues. V was trimmed by 7 bases and J by 0 bases, leaving 10 bases between them. CDR3 coding DNA: TGTGCCAGCAAGGTGGAAAGCTCCTACAATGAGCAGTTCTTC. Its protein is CASKVESSYNEQFF.

Note on this clonotype: The missing conserved phenylalanine or tryptophan at the end of this CDR3 makes a read error likely. The chain recombines TRBV11-2 with TRBJ2-5, with TRBD2 matching 9 bases. The germline CDR1 and CDR2 sequences are SGHAT and FQNNGV. CDR3 length: 15 amino acids. CDR3 region: CASSRSTSGRETQYL. DNA for the CDR3: TGCGCCAGCAGCCGGTCCACTAGCGGGCGGGAGACACAGTACCTC.

In its sample, this clonotype was seen a few times. A read error may produce the germline difference seen at one junction end. The chain links TRBV6-1 to TRBJ2-5, with 10 bases that match TRBD2. The CDR3 contains 15 residues. Germline-derived CDR1 and CDR2 are MNHNS and SASEGT. In DNA form, the CDR3 reads TGTGCCAGCAGTCTTTCTAGCGGGGGACAAGAGATCCAGTACTTC. Translated, it gives CASSLSSGGQEIQYF.

Remarks on this clonotype: This CDR3 is missing its conserved last phenylalanine or tryptophan, likely due to a read error. The chain carries TRBV6-6 and TRBJ2-2, with D possibly being TRBD2 (5 bases). CDR3 length: 13 amino acids. Germline V gene sequence: CDR1 MNHNY, CDR2 SVGAGI (reference sequence). V gave up 8 bases and J gave up 10 bases, with 17 bases separating them. For the CDR3, the DNA is TGTGCCAGCGTCCCCGGGGTCGCCGAGGAGCTGTTTTCT. Translated: CASVPGVAEELFS.

A note on this clonotype: Since no conserved phenylalanine or tryptophan closes the CDR3, a read error is the likely cause. The chain carries TRBV6-6 and TRBJ2-2; D tentatively reads TRBD1 or TRBD2 (5 bases each). Trimming took 3 bases from V and 4 from J, leaving 15 bases between them. This CDR3 comprises 16 residues. Per the germline V gene, CDR1 is MNHNY and CDR2 is SVGAGI (reference sequence). CDR3: CASSYGAWESTGELFS. In DNA, the CDR3 is TGTGCCAGCAGTTATGGGGCCTGGGAGAGCACCGGGGAGCTGTTTTCC.

The V call is TRBV20-1, the J call TRBJ2-1; D possibly uses TRBD1 or TRBD2 (5 bases each). CDR1 is DFQATT and CDR2 is SNEGSKA in the germline V gene (reference sequence). V lost 5 bases and J lost 15, with 20 bases in between. The CDR3 runs 12 residues. CDR3 nucleotides: TGCAGTGCTGACCCCGGGACCTCTCTTCTGTTCTTC. It encodes CSADPGTSLLFF.

Of note for this clonotype: The conserved closing phenylalanine or tryptophan is absent in this CDR3, likely reflecting a read error. No DNA is shown, since the ends of the CDR3 on it are uncertain; the CDR3 is the one TCRdb lists. The chain recombines TRBV29-1 with TRBJ1-4; the table calls TRBD1, which could not be checked here. Counting both end residues, the CDR3 totals 15 amino acids. Germline-derived CDR1 and CDR2 are SQVTM and ANQGSEA. The CDR3 spells CSVQPQGQGNEKLFS.

This clonotype has just one count. At one end the junction does not follow the germline gene, possibly because of a read error. This chain joins TRBV6-6 and TRBJ2-3; D unresolved. Germline lookup yields CDR1 MNHNY and CDR2 SVGAGI (reference sequence). The CDR3 extends over 11 amino acids. Here the CDR3 DNA reads TGTGACAGCAGCCAAGATGATACGCAGTATTTT. Translation gives CDSSQDDTQYF.

In this sample, this clonotype turned up a few times. A read error may account for a junction end that differs from germline. The chain carries TRBV6-2 or TRBV6-3 and TRBJ2-3, with 8 nucleotides matching TRBD2. Germline V gene lookup returns CDR1 MNHEY and CDR2 SVGEGT. The CDR3 is 18 amino acids. The CDR3 protein is CASSYPSQRGPSTDAQYF. Written as DNA, the CDR3 is TGTGCCAGCAGTTATCCTTCCCAGCGGGGGCCCTCCACAGATGCGCAGTATTTT.

This clonotype showed up just once. V is TRBV29-1 and J is TRBJ2-1; D is possibly TRBD2 (5 bases). Germline assignment: CDR1 SQVTM and CDR2 ANQGSEA. This CDR3 contains 14 residues. The DNA of the CDR3 is TGCAGGCTTGCTAGACTAACGAACTCCAATGAGCAGTTCTTC. Protein sequence: CRLARLTNSNEQFF.

The chain links TRBV6-5 to TRBJ1-4; D is uncertain. Germline V gene lookup returns CDR1 MNHEY and CDR2 SVGAGI. CDR3 length equals 16 residues. The V end was cut by 8 bases, the J end by 5 bases, with 21 bases between. The CDR3, as DNA: TGTGCCAGCGCTCTGTCTCATGGGCCACTCAATGAAAAACTGTTTTTT. This encodes CASALSHGPLNEKLFF.

About this clonotype itself: A junction end diverges from the germline sequence, so it may reflect a read error. The J gene is TRBJ2-5, the V gene TRBV7-8, with no clear D. Germline V gene data show CDR1 as SGHVS and CDR2 as FQNEAQ. The length of the CDR3 is 11 residues. The CDR3 spells CASNPDLAQNF. The CDR3 nucleotides are TGTGCCAGTAACCCGGACCTCGCCCAGAACTTC. Supplemented by reference TRBV7-8 and TRBJ2-5, the full variable domain reads GAGVSQSPRYKVAKRGQDVALRCDPISGHVSLFWYQQALGQGPEFLTYFQNEAQLDKSGLPSDRFFAERPEGSVSTLKIQRTQQEDSAVYLCASNPDLAQNFGPGTRLLVL.

On this clonotype: Since a much larger clone is just one base distant, this may be a read error. CDR3 protein: CASSLLEGSGNTIHF. The CDR3 coding sequence is TGTGCCAGCAGCCTTCTCGAGGGCTCTGGAAACACCATACATTTT. V gene TRBV14 combines with J gene TRBJ1-3; D call uncertain. Looked up from germline, CDR1 is SGHDN and CDR2 is FVKESK. There are 15 residues in the CDR3.

Concerning this clonotype itself: The CDR3 does not end in the conserved phenylalanine or tryptophan, so this is likely a read error. V is TRBV12-5 and J is TRBJ2-5, with D perhaps assigned TRBD1 or TRBD2 (6 bases each). Per the germline V gene, CDR1 is LGHNT and CDR2 is FRNRAP. The CDR3 totals 14 residues. The DNA of the CDR3 is TGTGGTAGTGGTTTGAGGGGGGCGTATGAGACCCAGTACTTA. It specifies CGSGLRGAYETQYL.

Concerning this clonotype itself: A much larger clone lies one base from this, so it may be a read error. This chain joins TRBV7-9 and TRBJ2-2; D possibly uses TRBD1 or TRBD2 (5 bases each). V lost 7 bases to trimming and J lost 7 bases, with 22 bases between them. This CDR3 is built from 16 residues. Germline CDR1 SEHNR, CDR2 FQNEAQ (reference sequence). The CDR3 loop is CASNQRDGNRDGELFF. The CDR3 DNA is TGTGCCAGCAACCAAAGGGACGGGAATCGAGACGGGGAGCTGTTTTTT.

About this clonotype: A much more abundant neighbour one base away suggests this may be a read error. The V and J genes are TRBV12-3 or TRBV12-4 and TRBJ1-2; tentative D call: TRBD1 (5 bases). The V end was cut by 11 bases, the J end by 13 bases, with 23 bases between. There are 12 residues in the CDR3. The CDR3 DNA reads as TGTGCCGTTCGGGAAGGGACGGCGAGGGGCACCTTC. It yields the protein CAVREGTARGTF.

The V gene is TRBV4-1, the J gene TRBJ2-5; D is undetermined. The CDR3 has 15 residues. Deletions cut 4 bases from V and 14 bases from J, with 26 bases between. Germline values: CDR1 MGHRA, CDR2 YSYEKL. The CDR3 nucleotides read TGCGCCAGCAGCCTAACGGTTCTGCGCCAAGAGACCCGATACTTC. Residues: CASSLTVLRQETRYF.

This rearrangement joins TRBV7-9 to TRBJ1-4; D call uncertain. V dropped 2 bases and J dropped 6 bases, with 7 bases sitting between them. CDR1 and CDR2 (germline): SEHNR, FQNEAQ (reference sequence). The CDR3 contains 13 residues. CDR3 protein: CASSLSPDEKLFF. The CDR3 bases are TGTGCCAGCAGCTTAAGCCCCGATGAAAAACTGTTTTTT. Complete variable domain (other parts from reference TRBV7-9 and TRBJ1-4): DTGVSQNPRHKITKRGQNVTFRCDPISEHNRLYWYRQTLGQGPEFLTYFQNEAQLEKSRLLSDRFSAERPKGSFSTLEIQRTEQGDSAMYLCASSLSPDEKLFFGSGTQLSVL.

This clonotype was observed many times. V usage is TRBV5-6 and J usage is TRBJ2-3; the match to TRBD2 covers 10 bases. Trimming took 0 bases from V and 5 from J; bases not matched to a gene: 12. From germline, CDR1 is SGHDT and CDR2 YYEEEE. The CDR3 consists of 18 residues. The DNA of the CDR3 is TGTGCCAGCAGCTTGGAAGCTAGCGGGGGCCGAACAGGAGATACGCAGTATTTT. Translating it yields CASSLEASGGRTGDTQYF.

The chain joins TRBV20-1 to TRBJ1-5; 10 bases line up with TRBD1. The germline V gene has CDR1 DFQATT and CDR2 SNEGSKA (reference sequence). CDR3 length: 16 amino acids. V shed 5 bases and J 5 bases; nucleotides not matched to a gene: 12. DNA for the CDR3: TGCAGTGCTTCTTACCGGGACAGGGGTCCCGATCAGCCCCAGCATTTT. Protein: CSASYRDRGPDQPQHF.

The V gene is TRBV28, the J gene TRBJ1-2; 7 bases align to TRBD1. This CDR3 has 14 residues. V shed 4 bases and J 4 bases; nucleotides not matched to a gene: 6. Germline assignment: CDR1 MDHEN and CDR2 SYDVKM. The DNA of the CDR3 is TGTGCCAGCAGTTCTAACTGGGACAGCTATGGCTACACCTTC. The encoded protein is CASSSNWDSYGYTF.

For this clonotype: Because the CDR3 is missing its conserved closing phenylalanine or tryptophan, this is likely a read error. J is TRBJ1-1 and V is TRBV6-2 or TRBV6-3, with D uncertain. This CDR3 has 13 residues. From germline, CDR1 is MNHEY and CDR2 SVGEGT. V lost 6 bases and J lost 7, with 15 bases in between. The chain's CDR3 is CASSRTAYNEAFY. The CDR3 region has the DNA TGTGCCAGCAGCCGAACCGCCTACAATGAAGCTTTCTAT.

The rearrangement links TRBV4-1 to TRBJ2-3; no clear D gene. The CDR3 contains 17 residues. Deletions cut 0 bases from V and 6 bases from J, with 19 bases between. Germline CDR1 and CDR2: MGHRA and YSYEKL. CDR3 protein: CASSQDDVLLNPDTQYF. The DNA for the CDR3 is TGCGCCAGCAGCCAAGATGACGTCCTATTGAACCCTGATACGCAGTATTTT.